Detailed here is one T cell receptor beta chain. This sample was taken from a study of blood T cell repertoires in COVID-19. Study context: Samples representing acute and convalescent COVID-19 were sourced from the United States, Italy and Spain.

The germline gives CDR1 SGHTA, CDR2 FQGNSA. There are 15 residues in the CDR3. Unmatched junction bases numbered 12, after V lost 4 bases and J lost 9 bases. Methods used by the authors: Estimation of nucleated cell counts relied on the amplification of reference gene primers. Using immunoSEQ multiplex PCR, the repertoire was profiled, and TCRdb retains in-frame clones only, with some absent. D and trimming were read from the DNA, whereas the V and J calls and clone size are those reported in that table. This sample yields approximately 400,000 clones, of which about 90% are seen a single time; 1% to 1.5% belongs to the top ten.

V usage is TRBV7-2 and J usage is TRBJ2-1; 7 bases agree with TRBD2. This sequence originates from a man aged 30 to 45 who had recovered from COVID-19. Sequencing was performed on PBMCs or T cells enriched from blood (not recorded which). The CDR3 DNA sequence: TGTGCCAGCAGCTCGCCTGGGACTACCCTCGGTGAGCAGTTCTTC. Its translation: CASSSPGTTLGEQFF.